The entry below gives a single T cell receptor beta chain sequence along with its context. This clone has just a few counts. It has no known antigen specificity. No base-level quality is on record; no much larger clone is a single base apart. One collaborating source in Seattle enrolled patients while the patients were actively infected and followed the patients over time throughout the course of disease. Collaborating institutions collected whole blood in K2EDTA tubes following their own protocols. For TCRbeta analysis, collaborator samples were shipped as frozen whole blood, as isolated PBMCs, or as DNA extracted from either sample type. TCRbeta CDR3 regions were amplified from genomic DNA using the immunoSEQ Assay, a bias-controlled multiplex PCR. The published analysis was carried out like this. Within the assay, amplification of reference gene primers was used to estimate how many nucleated cells each sample contained. Sequence reads were collapsed and filtered to measure the absolute abundance of every unique TCRbeta CDR3 rearrangement. For each sample, productive Simpson clonality was calculated by taking the square root of Simpson's diversity index across productive rearrangements. Sourced from immuneACCESS, this table was stored by TCRdb with only in-frame sequences that have V and J called. A share of the clones is absent; for the studies checked, an unresolved V gene accounts for under half, and the remainder has no known explanation. V and J calls plus clone size are reproduced from that table; the DNA served to infer D and trimming. The sample table contains about 250,000 clones; only one count was recorded for about 85% of them. The ten biggest clones cover 0.85% to 0.9% of the sample.

From the germline V gene, CDR1 is LGHNA and CDR2 is YNFKEQ. From the cysteine up to the phenylalanine, the CDR3 has a length of 15 residues. Kept here is only the CDR3 DNA, which spans 45 bases and is read in frame from base 1. At the junction V is shortened by 3 bases and J by 7 bases; bases outside the gene matches: 5. This record belongs to a study of blood T cell repertoires in COVID-19 (dated by TCRdb to the early 2020s). Notes on the research overall: Samples from collaborators originated in the United States, Italy and Spain and spanned both the acute and convalescent phases of COVID-19. The repertoires were released in a freely available public database intended as a resource for research on the immune response to SARS-CoV-2. Nearly every sample came with metadata listing a de-identified subject ID, COVID-19 status, age in years and sex. Where available, HLA class I and class II types were taken from metadata supplied by the sample provider and were not determined by assay-based typing. Subjects who had been exposed to COVID-19, were actively infected with it, or had recovered from it provided the deeply sampled blood TCRbeta repertoires that made up the dataset. Samples were obtained from the ongoing ImmuneRACE study (first 160 participants) and from roughly 1,300 subjects provided by 6 global collaborators. The material from the prospective study consisted of cDNA or gDNA derived from T cells, B-cell-depleted T cells, or PBMCs.

The investigation overall reported the following: How much clinical and demographic metadata was included differed by source and by participant, and the metadata was provided uncurated.

The chain uses TRBV4-2 and TRBJ1-6; TRBD1 lines up with 8 middle nucleotides. The sequence was collected from a human donor with COVID-19, enrolled during active disease. The donor label of this sample is uncertain. Material: peripheral blood. The CDR3 protein sequence reads: CASSQDRAINSPLHF. The bases are TGTGCCAGCAGCCAGGACAGGGCAATCAATTCACCCCTCCACTTT.